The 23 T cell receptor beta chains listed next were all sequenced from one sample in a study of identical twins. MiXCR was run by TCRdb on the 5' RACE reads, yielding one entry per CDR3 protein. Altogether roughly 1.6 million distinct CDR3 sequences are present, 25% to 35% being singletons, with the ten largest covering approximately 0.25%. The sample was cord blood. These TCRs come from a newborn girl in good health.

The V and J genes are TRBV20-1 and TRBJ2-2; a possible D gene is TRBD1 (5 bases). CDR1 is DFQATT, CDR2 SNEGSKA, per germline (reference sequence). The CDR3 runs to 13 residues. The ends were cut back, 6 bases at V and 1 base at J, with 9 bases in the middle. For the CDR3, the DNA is TGCAGTGCCGCCCAGGGGAACACCGGGGAGCTGTTTTTT. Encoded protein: CSAAQGNTGELFF.

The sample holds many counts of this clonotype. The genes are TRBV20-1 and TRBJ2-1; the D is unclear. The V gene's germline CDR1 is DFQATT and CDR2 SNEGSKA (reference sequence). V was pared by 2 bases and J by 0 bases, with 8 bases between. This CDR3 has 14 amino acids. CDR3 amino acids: CSARLQSSYNEQFF. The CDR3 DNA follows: TGCAGTGCTAGACTCCAAAGCTCCTACAATGAGCAGTTCTTC.

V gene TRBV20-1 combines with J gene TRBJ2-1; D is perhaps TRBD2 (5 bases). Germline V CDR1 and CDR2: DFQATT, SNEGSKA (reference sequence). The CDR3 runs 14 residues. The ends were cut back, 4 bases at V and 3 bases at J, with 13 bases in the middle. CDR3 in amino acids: CSANQRLLYNEQFF. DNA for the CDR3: TGCAGTGCTAACCAGCGGCTACTCTACAATGAGCAGTTCTTC.

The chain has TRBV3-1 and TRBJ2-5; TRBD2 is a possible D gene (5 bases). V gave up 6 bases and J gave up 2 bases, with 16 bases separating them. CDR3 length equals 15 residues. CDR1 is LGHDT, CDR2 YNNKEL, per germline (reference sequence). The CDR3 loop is CASSQRGLWQETQYF. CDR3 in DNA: TGTGCCAGCAGTCAAAGAGGACTCTGGCAAGAGACCCAGTACTTC.

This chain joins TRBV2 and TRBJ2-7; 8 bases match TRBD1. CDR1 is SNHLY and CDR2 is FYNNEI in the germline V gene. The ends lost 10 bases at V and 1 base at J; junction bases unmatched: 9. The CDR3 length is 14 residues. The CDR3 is CATNLRDRSYEQYF. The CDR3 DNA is TGTGCCACCAACCTCCGGGACAGGTCCTACGAGCAGTACTTC.

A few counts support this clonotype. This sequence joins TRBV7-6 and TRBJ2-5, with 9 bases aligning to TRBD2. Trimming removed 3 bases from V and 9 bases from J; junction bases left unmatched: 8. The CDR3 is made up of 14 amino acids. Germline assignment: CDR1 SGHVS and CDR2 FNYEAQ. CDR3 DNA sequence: TGTGCCAGCAGCTTCCGCGGGGGGGGCAGACCCCAGTACTTC. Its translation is CASSFRGGGRPQYF.

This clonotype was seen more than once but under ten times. The CDR3 loop reads CASSFRPASGRHTDTQYF. The DNA for the CDR3 is TGTGCCAGTAGTTTCCGCCCCGCTAGCGGGAGGCACACAGATACGCAGTATTTT. The chain carries TRBV19 and TRBJ2-3, with 11 nucleotides matching TRBD2. The trim removed 5 bases at V and 2 bases at J, leaving 12 bases unmatched. Germline V gene data show CDR1 as LNHDA and CDR2 as SQIVND (reference sequence). The CDR3 has 18 residues.

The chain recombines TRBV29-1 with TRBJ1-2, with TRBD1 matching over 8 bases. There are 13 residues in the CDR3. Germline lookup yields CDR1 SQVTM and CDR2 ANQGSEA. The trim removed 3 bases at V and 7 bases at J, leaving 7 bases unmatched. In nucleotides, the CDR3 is TGCAGCGTTGATGGTCAACAGGGGGGTGGCTACACCTTC. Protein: CSVDGQQGGGYTF. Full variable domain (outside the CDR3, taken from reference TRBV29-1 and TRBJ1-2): SAVISQKPSRDICQRGTSLTIQCQVDSQVTMMFWYRQQPGQSLTLIATANQGSEATYESGFVIDKFPISRPNLTFSTLTVSNMSPEDSSIYLCSVDGQQGGGYTFGSGTRLTVV.

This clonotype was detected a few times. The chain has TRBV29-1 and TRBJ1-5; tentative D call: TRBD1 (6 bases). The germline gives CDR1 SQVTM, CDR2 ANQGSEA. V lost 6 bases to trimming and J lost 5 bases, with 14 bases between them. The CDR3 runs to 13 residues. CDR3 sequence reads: CSVATGWDQPQHF. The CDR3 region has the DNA TGCAGCGTCGCAACAGGGTGGGATCAGCCCCAGCATTTT.

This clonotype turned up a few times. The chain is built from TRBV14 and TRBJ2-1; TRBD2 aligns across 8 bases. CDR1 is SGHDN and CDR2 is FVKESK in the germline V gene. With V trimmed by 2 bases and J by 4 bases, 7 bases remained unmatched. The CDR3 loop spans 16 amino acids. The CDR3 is CASSQSRGGPYNEQFF. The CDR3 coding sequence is TGTGCCAGCAGCCAAAGCCGGGGGGGACCTTACAATGAGCAGTTCTTC.

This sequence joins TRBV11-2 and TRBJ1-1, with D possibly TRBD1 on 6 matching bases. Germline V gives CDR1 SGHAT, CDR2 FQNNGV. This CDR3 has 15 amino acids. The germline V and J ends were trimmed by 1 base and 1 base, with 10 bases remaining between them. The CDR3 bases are TGTGCCAGCAGCTTAGCCGGGACAAGGAACACTGAAGCTTTCTTT. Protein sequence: CASSLAGTRNTEAFF.

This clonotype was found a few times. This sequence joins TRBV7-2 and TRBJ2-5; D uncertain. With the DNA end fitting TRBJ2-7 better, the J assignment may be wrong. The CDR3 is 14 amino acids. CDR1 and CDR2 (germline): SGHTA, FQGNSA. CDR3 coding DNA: TGTGCCAGCAGCTTAGACCCGGTCAGCCACGAGCAGTACTTC. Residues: CASSLDPVSHEQYF.

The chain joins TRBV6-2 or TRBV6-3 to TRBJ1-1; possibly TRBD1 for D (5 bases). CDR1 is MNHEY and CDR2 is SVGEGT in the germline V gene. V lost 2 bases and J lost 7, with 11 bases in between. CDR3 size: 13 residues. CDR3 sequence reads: CASSYRDAGEAFF. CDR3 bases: TGTGCCAGCAGTTACCGGGACGCAGGTGAAGCTTTCTTT.

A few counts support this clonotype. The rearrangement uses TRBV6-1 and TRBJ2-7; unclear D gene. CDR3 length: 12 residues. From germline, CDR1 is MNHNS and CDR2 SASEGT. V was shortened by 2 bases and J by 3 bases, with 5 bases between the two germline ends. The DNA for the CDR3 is TGTGCCAGCAGTGAACTCTACTACGAGCAGTACTTC. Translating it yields CASSELYYEQYF.

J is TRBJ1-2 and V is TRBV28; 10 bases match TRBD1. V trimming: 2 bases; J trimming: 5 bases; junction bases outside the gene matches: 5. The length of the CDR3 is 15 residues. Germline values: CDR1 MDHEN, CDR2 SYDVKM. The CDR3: CASSLGGQGWYGYTF. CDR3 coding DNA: TGTGCCAGCAGTTTAGGGGGACAGGGGTGGTATGGCTACACCTTC.

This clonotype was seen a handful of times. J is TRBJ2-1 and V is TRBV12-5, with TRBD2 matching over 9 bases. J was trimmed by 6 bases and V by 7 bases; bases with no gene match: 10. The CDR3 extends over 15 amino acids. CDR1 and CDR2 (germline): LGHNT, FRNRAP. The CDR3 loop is CASASGDSGSNEQFF. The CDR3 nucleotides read TGTGCTAGTGCTAGTGGTGATAGCGGGAGCAATGAGCAGTTCTTC.

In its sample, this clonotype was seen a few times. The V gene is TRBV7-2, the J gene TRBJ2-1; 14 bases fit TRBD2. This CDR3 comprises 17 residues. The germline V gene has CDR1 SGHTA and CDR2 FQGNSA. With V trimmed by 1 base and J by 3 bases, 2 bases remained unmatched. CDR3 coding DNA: TGTGCCAGCAGCTTAGTGACTAGCGGGGGGGTCTACAATGAGCAGTTCTTC. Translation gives CASSLVTSGGVYNEQFF.

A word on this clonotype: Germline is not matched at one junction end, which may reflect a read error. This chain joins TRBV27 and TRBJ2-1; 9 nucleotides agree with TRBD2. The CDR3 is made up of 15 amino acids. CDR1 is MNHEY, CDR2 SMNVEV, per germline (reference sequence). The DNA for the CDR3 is TGTGCCAGCAGTTTTAGCGGGAGAGGGTACAATGGGCAGTTCTTC. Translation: CASSFSGRGYNGQFF.

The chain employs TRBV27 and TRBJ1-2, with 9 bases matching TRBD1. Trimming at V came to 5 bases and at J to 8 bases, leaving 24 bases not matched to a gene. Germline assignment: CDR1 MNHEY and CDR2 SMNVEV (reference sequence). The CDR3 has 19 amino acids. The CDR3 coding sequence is TGTGCCAGCAGTCCCTGGGCTCGGACAGGGGATAGCCGCCGAGACGGCTACACCTTC. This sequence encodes CASSPWARTGDSRRDGYTF.

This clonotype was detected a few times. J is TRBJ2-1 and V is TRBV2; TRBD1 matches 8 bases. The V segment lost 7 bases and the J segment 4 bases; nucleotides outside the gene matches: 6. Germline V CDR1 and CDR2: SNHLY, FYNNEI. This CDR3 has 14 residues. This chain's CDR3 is CASTDRGGYNEQFF. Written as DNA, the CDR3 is TGTGCCAGCACCGACAGGGGTGGTTACAATGAGCAGTTCTTC.

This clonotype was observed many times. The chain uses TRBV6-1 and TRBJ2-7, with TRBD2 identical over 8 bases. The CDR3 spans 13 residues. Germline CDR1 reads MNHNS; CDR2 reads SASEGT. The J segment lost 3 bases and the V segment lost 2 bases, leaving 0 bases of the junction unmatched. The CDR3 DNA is TGTGCCAGCAGTGAACTAGCGGGCTACGAGCAGTACTTC. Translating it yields CASSELAGYEQYF.

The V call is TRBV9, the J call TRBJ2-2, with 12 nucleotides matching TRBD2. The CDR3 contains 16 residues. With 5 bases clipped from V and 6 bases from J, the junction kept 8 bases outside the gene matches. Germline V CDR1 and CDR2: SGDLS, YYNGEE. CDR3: CASRDSLAGGPGELFF. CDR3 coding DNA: TGTGCCAGCAGAGACTCTCTAGCGGGGGGGCCCGGGGAGCTGTTTTTT.

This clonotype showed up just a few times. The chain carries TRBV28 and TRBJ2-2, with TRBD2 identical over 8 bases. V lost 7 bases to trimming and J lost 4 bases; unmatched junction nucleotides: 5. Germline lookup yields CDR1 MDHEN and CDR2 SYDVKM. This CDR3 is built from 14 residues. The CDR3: CASTLSGSTGELFF. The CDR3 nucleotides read TGTGCCAGCACCTTAAGCGGGAGCACCGGGGAGCTGTTTTTT.